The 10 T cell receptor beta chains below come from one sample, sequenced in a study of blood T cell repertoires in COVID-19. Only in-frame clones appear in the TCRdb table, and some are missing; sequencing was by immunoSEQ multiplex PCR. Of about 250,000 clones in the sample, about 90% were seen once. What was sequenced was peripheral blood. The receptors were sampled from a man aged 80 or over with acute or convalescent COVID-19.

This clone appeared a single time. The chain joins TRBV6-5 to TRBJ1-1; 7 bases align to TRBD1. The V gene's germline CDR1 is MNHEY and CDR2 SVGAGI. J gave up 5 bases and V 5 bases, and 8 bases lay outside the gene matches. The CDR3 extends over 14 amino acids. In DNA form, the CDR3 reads TGTGCCAGCAGTAGAAGACAGGGTCGAACTGAAGCTTTCTTT. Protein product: CASSRRQGRTEAFF.

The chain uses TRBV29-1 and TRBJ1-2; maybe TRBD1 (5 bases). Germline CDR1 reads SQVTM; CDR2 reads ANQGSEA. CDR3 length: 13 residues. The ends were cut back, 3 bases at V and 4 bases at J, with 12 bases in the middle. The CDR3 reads CSVDSAGVYGYTF. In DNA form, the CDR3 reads TGCAGCGTTGATAGTGCGGGGGTCTATGGCTACACCTTC.

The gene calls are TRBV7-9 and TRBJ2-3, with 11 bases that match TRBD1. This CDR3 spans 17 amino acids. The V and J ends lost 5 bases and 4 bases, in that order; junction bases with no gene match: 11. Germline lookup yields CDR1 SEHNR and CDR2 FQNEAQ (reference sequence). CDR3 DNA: TGTGCCAGCAGCCCAAGGGTCTGGACAGGGGGCCCAGATACGCAGTATTTT. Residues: CASSPRVWTGGPDTQYF.

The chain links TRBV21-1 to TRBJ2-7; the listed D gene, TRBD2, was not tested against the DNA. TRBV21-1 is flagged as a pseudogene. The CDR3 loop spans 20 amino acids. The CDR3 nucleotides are TGTGCCAGCAGCAAAGAACCTGGACTAGCGGATATTTTCAGCTCCTACGAGCAGTACTTC. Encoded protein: CASSKEPGLADIFSSYEQYF.

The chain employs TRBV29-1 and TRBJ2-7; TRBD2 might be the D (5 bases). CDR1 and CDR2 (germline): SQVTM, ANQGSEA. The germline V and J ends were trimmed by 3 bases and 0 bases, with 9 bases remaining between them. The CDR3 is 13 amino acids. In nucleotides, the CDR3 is TGCAGCGTTGAGACTATGAGCTCCTACGAGCAGTACTTC. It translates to CSVETMSSYEQYF.

CDR3 region: CASSLVGGGNTEAFF. The CDR3 DNA reads as TGTGCCAGCAGCTTGGTAGGGGGCGGGAACACTGAAGCTTTCTTT. The V call is TRBV5-5, the J call TRBJ1-1, with 7 positions matching TRBD1. Germline V gene lookup returns CDR1 SGHKS and CDR2 YYEKEE (reference sequence). The CDR3 runs 15 residues. V trimming: 0 bases; J trimming: 1 base; junction bases outside the gene matches: 3.

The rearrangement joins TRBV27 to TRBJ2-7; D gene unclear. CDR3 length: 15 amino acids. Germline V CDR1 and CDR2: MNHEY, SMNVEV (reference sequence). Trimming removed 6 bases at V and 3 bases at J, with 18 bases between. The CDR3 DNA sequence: TGTGCCAGCAGCCTCGGTCCTCCAGCGAACTACGAGCAGTACTTC. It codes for CASSLGPPANYEQYF.

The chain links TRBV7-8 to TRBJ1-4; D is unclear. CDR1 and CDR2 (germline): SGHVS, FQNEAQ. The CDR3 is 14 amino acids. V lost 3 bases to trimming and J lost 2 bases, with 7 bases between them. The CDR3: CASSLGSTNEKLFF. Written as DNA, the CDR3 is TGTGCCAGCAGCTTGGGCAGTACTAATGAAAAACTGTTTTTT. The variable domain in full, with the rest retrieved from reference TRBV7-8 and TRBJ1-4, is GAGVSQSPRYKVAKRGQDVALRCDPISGHVSLFWYQQALGQGPEFLTYFQNEAQLDKSGLPSDRFFAERPEGSVSTLKIQRTQQEDSAVYLCASSLGSTNEKLFFGSGTQLSVL.

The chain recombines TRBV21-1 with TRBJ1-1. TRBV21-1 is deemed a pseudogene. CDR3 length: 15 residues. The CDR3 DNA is TGTGCCAGCAGCAAAAACCAACGGGGAGACACTGAAGCTTTCTTT. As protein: CASSKNQRGDTEAFF.

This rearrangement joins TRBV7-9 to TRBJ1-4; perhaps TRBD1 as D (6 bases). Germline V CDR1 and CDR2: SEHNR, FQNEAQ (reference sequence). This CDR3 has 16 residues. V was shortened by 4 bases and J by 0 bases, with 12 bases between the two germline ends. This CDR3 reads CASSSGTPTTNEKLFF. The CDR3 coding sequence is TGTGCCAGCAGCTCCGGGACACCTACAACTAATGAAAAACTGTTTTTT.